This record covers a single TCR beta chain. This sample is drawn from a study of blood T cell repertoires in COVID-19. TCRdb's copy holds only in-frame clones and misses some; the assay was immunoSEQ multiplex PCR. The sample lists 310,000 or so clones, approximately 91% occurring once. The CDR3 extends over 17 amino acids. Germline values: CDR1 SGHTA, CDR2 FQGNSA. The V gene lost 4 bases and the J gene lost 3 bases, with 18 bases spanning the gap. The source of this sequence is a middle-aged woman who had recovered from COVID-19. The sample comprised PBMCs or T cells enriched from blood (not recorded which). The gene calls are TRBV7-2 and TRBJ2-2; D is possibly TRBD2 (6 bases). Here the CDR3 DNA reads TGTGCCAGCAGCTCCATCCGGGGGACCTTCTACACCGGGGAGCTGTTTTTT. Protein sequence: CASSSIRGTFYTGELFF.